Listed here are 12 T cell receptor beta chains from one sample, sequenced in a study of T cell repertoires in cytomegalovirus infection. TCRdb re-analysed the reads in MiXCR, keeping a single row per CDR3 protein. The repertoire holds more than 150,000 distinct CDR3 sequences, with roughly a fifth as singletons. The specimen sequenced was PBMCs. Receptor source: a human donor in good health (CMV status not recorded). Some clones in this sample may be carry-over from other donors' samples.

This clonotype was seen at least ten times. J is TRBJ2-7 and V is TRBV7-2; D might be TRBD2 (7 bases). Germline CDR1 SGHTA, CDR2 FQGNSA. The CDR3 is 13 amino acids. Trimming left V 4 bases short and J 5 bases short, with 12 bases between. CDR3 residues: CASSWGGADEQYF. The DNA of the CDR3 is TGTGCCAGCAGCTGGGGGGGGGCTGACGAGCAGTACTTC. The variable domain in full, completed from reference TRBV7-2 and TRBJ2-7, reads GAGVSQSPSNKVTEKGKDVELRCDPISGHTALYWYRQSLGQGLEFLIYFQGNSAPDKSGLPSDRFSAERTGGSVSTLTIQRTQQEDSAVYLCASSWGGADEQYFGPGTRLTVT.

The chain is built from TRBV7-9 and TRBJ2-5; D is perhaps TRBD2 (6 bases). The CDR3 is 15 residues long. Germline loops: CDR1 SEHNR, CDR2 FQNEAQ (reference sequence). V lost 0 bases and J 5 bases, leaving 13 bases between the germline ends. CDR3 in amino acids: CASSLAIGGLETQYF. The CDR3 nucleotides are TGTGCCAGCAGCTTAGCGATCGGGGGACTGGAGACCCAGTACTTC.

This clonotype was found a few times. The rearrangement uses TRBV7-9 and TRBJ2-3; no firm D call. The CDR3 length is 15 residues. The V and J ends lost 5 bases and 3 bases respectively, with 15 bases between them. The germline gives CDR1 SEHNR, CDR2 FQNEAQ (reference sequence). This CDR3 is CASSIAPDGTDTQYF. CDR3 in DNA: TGTGCCAGCAGCATCGCCCCGGACGGAACAGATACGCAGTATTTT.

This clonotype was seen more than once but under ten times. This rearrangement joins TRBV19 to TRBJ1-5; D is unresolved. Germline-derived CDR1 and CDR2 are LNHDA and SQIVND (reference sequence). V lost 2 bases and J 0 bases, leaving 8 bases between the germline ends. The CDR3 runs to 15 residues. CDR3 region: CASSIRGGSNQPQHF. As DNA, the CDR3 is TGTGCCAGTAGTATACGGGGAGGTAGCAATCAGCCCCAGCATTTT.

The V and J genes are TRBV12-5 and TRBJ1-1, with 7 bases identical to TRBD1. Germline V gene lookup returns CDR1 LGHNT and CDR2 FRNRAP. This CDR3 has 15 amino acids. With 3 bases clipped from V and 1 base from J, the junction kept 5 bases outside the gene matches. The CDR3 loop reads CASGFATGRNTEAFF. DNA for the CDR3: TGTGCTAGTGGTTTCGCGACAGGGAGGAACACTGAAGCTTTCTTT.

The gene calls are TRBV12-3 or TRBV12-4 and TRBJ2-7, with TRBD1 matching 7 bases. This CDR3 spans 15 amino acids. Trimming removed 2 bases from V and 3 bases from J; junction bases left unmatched: 7. The CDR3 bases are TGTGCCAGCAGTTTAAGTTGGGCAGGGGGCTACGAGCAGTACTTC. Protein product: CASSLSWAGGYEQYF.

This clonotype turned up a few times. The rearrangement joins TRBV18 to TRBJ2-5; possible D gene TRBD1, 6 bases. Germline V gene sequence: CDR1 KGHSH, CDR2 LQKENI. V gave up 6 bases and J gave up 5 bases, with 31 bases separating them. The CDR3 has 19 residues. The CDR3 reads CASSDQSAGTRRRRETQYF. In DNA form, the CDR3 reads TGTGCCAGCTCCGACCAATCTGCCGGGACACGCCGGCGAAGGGAGACCCAGTACTTC.

The chain has TRBV20-1 and TRBJ2-7, with 10 bases fitting TRBD1. The CDR3 contains 15 residues. V shed 1 base and J 2 bases; nucleotides not matched to a gene: 5. In germline, CDR1 is DFQATT, CDR2 SNEGSKA (reference sequence). As DNA, the CDR3 is TGCAGTGCTAGAGCCCCGGGACAGGGGACCTACGAGCAGTACTTC. Translated, it gives CSARAPGQGTYEQYF.

The chain employs TRBV4-3 and TRBJ2-1; tentative D call: TRBD2 (6 bases). CDR3 length equals 14 residues. The V and J ends lost 1 base and 6 bases respectively, with 10 bases between them. Looked up from germline, CDR1 is LGHNA and CDR2 is YSLEER. The CDR3 loop is CASSQARGLNEQFF. CDR3 sequence (DNA): TGCGCCAGCAGCCAAGCGCGGGGACTCAATGAGCAGTTCTTC.

The table lists this clonotype with many counts. The gene calls are TRBV15 and TRBJ2-3; D is undetermined. V was shortened by 0 bases and J by 0 bases, with 10 bases between the two germline ends. The CDR3 spans 16 residues. CDR1 is LNHNV, CDR2 YYDKDF, per germline (reference sequence). CDR3 coding DNA: TGTGCCACCAGCAGAGATCGGCTCTCTAGCACAGATACGCAGTATTTT. Protein: CATSRDRLSSTDTQYF.

This clonotype has a handful of counts. This chain links TRBV2 with TRBJ2-3; a possible D gene is TRBD2 (6 bases). V shed 8 bases and J shed 2 bases, with 14 bases lying between them. CDR3 size: 14 residues. Germline-derived CDR1 and CDR2 are SNHLY and FYNNEI. The CDR3 coding sequence is TGTGCCAGCGGTAGGGCGGGGACCACAGATACGCAGTATTTT. Its protein product is CASGRAGTTDTQYF.

The chain uses TRBV12-3 or TRBV12-4 and TRBJ1-2, with D possibly TRBD1 on 5 matching bases. CDR3 length: 14 residues. V shed 2 bases and J shed 8 bases, with 15 bases lying between them. Here the CDR3 reads CASSLRSKGLGYTF. The CDR3 DNA follows: TGTGCCAGCAGTTTAAGATCAAAGGGGTTAGGCTACACCTTC.